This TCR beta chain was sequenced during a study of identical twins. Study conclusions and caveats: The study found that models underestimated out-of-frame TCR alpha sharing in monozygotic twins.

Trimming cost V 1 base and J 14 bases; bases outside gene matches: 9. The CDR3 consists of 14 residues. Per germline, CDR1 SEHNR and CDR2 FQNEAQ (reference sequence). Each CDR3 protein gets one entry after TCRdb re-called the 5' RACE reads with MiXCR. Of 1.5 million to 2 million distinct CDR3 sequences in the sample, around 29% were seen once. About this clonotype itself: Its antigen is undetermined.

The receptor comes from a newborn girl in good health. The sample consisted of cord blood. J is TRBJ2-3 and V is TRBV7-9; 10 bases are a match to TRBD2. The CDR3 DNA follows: TGTGCCAGCAGCTTAGAAGCGGGAGGGCCTGCAAGGTATTTT. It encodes CASSLEAGGPARYF.